This is a list of T cell receptor beta chains from one sample in a study of cytomegalovirus exposure and HLA in healthy donors. Measured with immunoSEQ multiplex PCR; TCRdb has only the in-frame clones, and not every one. The top ten hold over 3% of the sample, which has around 200,000 clones, under 85% seen once. Sequenced: PBMCs. These receptors came from a female donor in good health and CMV-seronegative. CDR3s include the opening cysteine and the closing phenylalanine or tryptophan. A D gene is named only where the DNA matches it firmly.

j_gene: TRBJ1-1
v_gene: TRBV19
d_gene: -
CDR3aa: CASFSGGTEAFF

j_gene: TRBJ2-3
v_gene: TRBV5-5
d_gene: TRBD2
CDR3aa: CASSQGLAGRTDTQYF

j_gene: TRBJ2-1
v_gene: TRBV7-3
d_gene: TRBD2
CDR3aa: CASSSSGRRSDEQFF

j_gene: TRBJ2-7
v_gene: TRBV28
d_gene: TRBD1
CDR3aa: CASSSQGRDRVVQYF

j_gene: TRBJ2-1
v_gene: TRBV5-1
d_gene: TRBD2
CDR3aa: CASSARLAGSSYNEQFF

j_gene: TRBJ2-2
v_gene: TRBV7-2
d_gene: TRBD1
CDR3aa: CASSSTGSPTLIGELFF

j_gene: TRBJ2-7
v_gene: TRBV5-1
d_gene: TRBD1
CDR3aa: CASSLGQGIYEQYF

j_gene: TRBJ2-3
v_gene: TRBV28
d_gene: -
CDR3aa: CASSLSLRDTDTQYF

j_gene: TRBJ1-5
v_gene: TRBV6-5
d_gene: -
CDR3aa: CASISRVNQPQHF

j_gene: TRBJ2-7
v_gene: TRBV7-9
d_gene: TRBD2
CDR3aa: CASSLAGATPEQYF

j_gene: TRBJ1-1
v_gene: TRBV5-6
d_gene: -
CDR3aa: CASSSGAPVGTEAFF

j_gene: TRBJ2-1
v_gene: TRBV7-9
d_gene: -
CDR3aa: CASSVQVSSYNEQFF